This TCR beta chain was found in a study of patients and donors after allogeneic stem cell transplantation. This clonotype was observed at least ten times. Each CDR3 protein gets one entry after TCRdb re-called the RT-PCR reads with MiXCR. The sample lists approximately 200,000 distinct CDR3 sequences, 40% to 45% seen once, with 33% in the top ten. Looked up from germline, CDR1 is SGHTA and CDR2 is FQGNSA. The CDR3 length is 13 residues. Between the trimmed V and J ends, which lost 4 bases and 5 bases, there was a span of 11 bases. The chain is built from TRBV7-2 and TRBJ1-1; no definite D call. The origin of this receptor is a human donor who was either an allogeneic HSCT recipient or a stem cell or donor lymphocyte infusion donor (not recorded which). It is not recorded whose cells these are; they may come from a transplant donor. The sequenced material came from blood, either unsorted or a sorted T cell fraction (not recorded which). DNA of the CDR3: TGTGCCAGCAGCTCCCGATGGGATACTGAAGCTTTCTTT. Translation: CASSSRWDTEAFF. Together with reference TRBV7-2 and TRBJ1-1, the CDR3 gives the full variable domain: GAGVSQSPSNKVTEKGKDVELRCDPISGHTALYWYRQSLGQGLEFLIYFQGNSAPDKSGLPSDRFSAERTGGSVSTLTIQRTQQEDSAVYLCASSSRWDTEAFFGQGTRLTVV.